The 31 T cell receptor beta chains given below trace back to one sample, sequenced in a study of blood T cell repertoires in COVID-19. Assay used: immunoSEQ multiplex PCR; TCRdb lists only in-frame clones, some missing. This table holds 200,000 to 250,000 clones, 70% to 90% found once. Sequenced material: peripheral blood. The receptors derive from a man aged 30 to 39 with COVID-19, enrolled during active disease.

V usage is TRBV7-9 and J usage is TRBJ2-1; 9 bases are shared with TRBD1. Germline V CDR1 and CDR2: SEHNR, FQNEAQ (reference sequence). V shed 4 bases and J 7 bases; nucleotides not matched to a gene: 11. This CDR3 comprises 16 residues. The CDR3 loop is CASSSYTGGGLNEQFF. The CDR3 coding sequence is TGTGCCAGCAGCTCCTATACAGGGGGCGGCTTGAATGAGCAGTTCTTC.

The V call is TRBV7-2, the J call TRBJ2-7, with a tentative D call TRBD2 (6 bases). The CDR3 consists of 16 residues. V shed 0 bases and J shed 1 base, with 13 bases lying between them. Germline loops: CDR1 SGHTA, CDR2 FQGNSA. Written as DNA, the CDR3 is TGTGCCAGCAGCTTAGCGCCGAGCGGGCTATCCTACGAGCAGTACTTC. Protein sequence: CASSLAPSGLSYEQYF.

The chain combines TRBV14 with TRBJ2-7; no clear D gene. The V and J ends lost 3 bases and 7 bases respectively, with 13 bases between them. Germline CDR1 and CDR2: SGHDN and FVKESK. CDR3 length: 13 residues. CDR3 bases: TGTGCCAGCAGCCACCTCCCCCTGAGAGAGCAGTACTTC. Amino acid sequence: CASSHLPLREQYF.

V is TRBV19 and J is TRBJ1-5; 7 nucleotides match TRBD1. Germline V gives CDR1 LNHDA, CDR2 SQIVND (reference sequence). This CDR3 contains 15 residues. The junction had 5 bases not matched to a gene; V was cut back by 6 bases and J by 0 bases. CDR3 residues: CASSLYRGSNQPQHF. The CDR3 nucleotides are TGTGCCAGTAGCCTATACAGGGGTAGCAATCAGCCCCAGCATTTT.

This rearrangement joins TRBV5-4 to TRBJ2-1; 9 bases fit TRBD2. Germline V gene data show CDR1 as SGHNT and CDR2 as YYREEE (reference sequence). This CDR3 is built from 16 residues. With 5 bases clipped from V and 0 bases from J, the junction kept 6 bases outside the gene matches. The CDR3 coding sequence is TGTGCCAGCAGTTCTCTAGCGGGGAGCTCCTACAATGAGCAGTTCTTC. Amino acid sequence: CASSSLAGSSYNEQFF.

CDR3 amino acids: CASSQVNVHSHEAFF. In DNA form, the CDR3 reads TGTGCCAGCAGCCAAGTAAACGTCCACTCCCATGAAGCTTTCTTT. V and J are TRBV4-2 and TRBJ1-1; D not certain. This CDR3 has 15 amino acids. The germline V and J ends were trimmed by 1 base and 7 bases, with 16 bases remaining between them. Germline lookup yields CDR1 LGHNA and CDR2 YNFKEQ.

The chain uses TRBV5-1 and TRBJ2-5; 9 bases are a match to TRBD1. Trimming at V came to 4 bases and at J to 1 base, leaving 8 bases not matched to a gene. Germline V gene sequence: CDR1 SGHRS, CDR2 YFSETQ. CDR3 length: 16 residues. The CDR3 coding sequence is TGCGCCAGCAGCCACGGACAGGGGACTACCCAAGAGACCCAGTACTTC. Protein product: CASSHGQGTTQETQYF.

This rearrangement joins TRBV4-1 to TRBJ2-7; possible D gene TRBD1, 6 bases. V lost 2 bases to trimming and J lost 1 base, with 15 bases between them. Germline loops: CDR1 MGHRA, CDR2 YSYEKL. This CDR3 region has 16 residues. The CDR3 sequence: CASSQLSGRGSYEQYF. The CDR3 DNA sequence: TGCGCCAGCAGCCAATTATCAGGCAGGGGTTCCTACGAGCAGTACTTC.

The rearrangement uses TRBV18 and TRBJ1-4; 10 nucleotides agree with TRBD1. V shed 5 bases and J 6 bases; nucleotides not matched to a gene: 0. This CDR3 region has 13 residues. Germline CDR1 KGHSH, CDR2 LQKENI. The CDR3 spells CASSGTGDEKLFF. CDR3 in DNA: TGTGCCAGCTCAGGGACAGGGGATGAAAAACTGTTTTTT.

This clone was counted between two and nine times. The chain combines TRBV6-2 or TRBV6-3 with TRBJ1-2; D might be TRBD1 (5 bases). Germline CDR1 and CDR2: MNHEY and SVGEGT. This CDR3 spans 14 amino acids. V shed 2 bases and J shed 8 bases, with 15 bases lying between them. As DNA, the CDR3 is TGTGCCAGCAGTTACACCCGGGACTCTGGGGGCTACACCTTC. Translation gives CASSYTRDSGGYTF.

The rearrangement uses TRBV19 and TRBJ2-1; the match to TRBD2 covers 8 bases. The ends lost 5 bases at V and 6 bases at J; junction bases unmatched: 9. This CDR3 comprises 15 residues. Germline V lookup: CDR1 LNHDA, CDR2 SQIVND (reference sequence). The DNA for the CDR3 is TGTGCCAGTAGTTCCGGGACTAGATCTTCCAATGAGCAGTTCTTC. Translating it yields CASSSGTRSSNEQFF.

As DNA, the CDR3 is TGCGCCAGCAGCGGCGGTGGGTTAGGTGAAAAACTGTTTTTT. Its translation is CASSGGGLGEKLFF. This chain connects TRBV5-1 to TRBJ1-4; D is undetermined. This CDR3 has 14 amino acids. Germline V gene lookup returns CDR1 SGHRS and CDR2 YFSETQ. V dropped 4 bases and J dropped 7 bases, with 14 bases sitting between them.

The chain has TRBV6-2 or TRBV6-3 and TRBJ1-2; perhaps TRBD1 as D (6 bases). Trimming removed 5 bases at V and 3 bases at J, with 13 bases between. Germline V gene sequence: CDR1 MNHEY, CDR2 SVGEGT. The CDR3 spans 14 residues. The CDR3 region has the DNA TGTGCCAGCAGTAACCGAGCAGGGGACTATGGCTACACCTTC. The encoded protein is CASSNRAGDYGYTF.

The V call is TRBV3-1 (or the pseudogene TRBV3-2), the J call TRBJ1-3, with TRBD1 matching 7 bases. Unmatched junction bases numbered 7, after V lost 4 bases and J lost 4 bases. CDR3 length equals 15 residues. Germline assignment: CDR1 LGHDT and CDR2 YNNKEL (reference sequence). In nucleotides, the CDR3 is TGTGCCAGCAGCCCTCGCAGGGGGATCGGAAACACCATATATTTT. Amino acids: CASSPRRGIGNTIYF.

The J gene is TRBJ2-6, the V gene TRBV3-1 (or the pseudogene TRBV3-2); perhaps TRBD1 as D (6 bases). V shed 1 base and J shed 1 base, with 11 bases lying between them. The CDR3 is 17 amino acids. Germline V lookup: CDR1 LGHDT, CDR2 YNNKEL (reference sequence). CDR3 residues: CASSQAYRESGANVLTF. The CDR3 DNA reads as TGTGCCAGCAGCCAAGCCTACAGGGAATCTGGGGCCAACGTCCTGACTTTC.

In the case of this clone: This specimen includes other DNA sequences encoding the same CDR3. The chain links TRBV28 to TRBJ1-2, with 10 bases lining up with TRBD1. Trimming cost V 6 bases and J 8 bases; bases outside gene matches: 3. CDR1 MDHEN and CDR2 SYDVKM come from the germline V gene. This CDR3 region has 12 residues. The CDR3: CASRGQGLGYTF. CDR3 DNA sequence: TGTGCCAGCAGGGGACAGGGGCTGGGCTACACCTTC.

J is TRBJ1-4 and V is TRBV7-9, with 7 nucleotides matching TRBD1. The CDR3 has 16 amino acids. Unmatched junction bases numbered 1, after V lost 0 bases and J lost 0 bases. The germline gives CDR1 SEHNR, CDR2 FQNEAQ (reference sequence). The CDR3 here is CASSLARGATNEKLFF. CDR3 sequence (DNA): TGTGCCAGCAGCTTAGCCAGGGGGGCAACTAATGAAAAACTGTTTTTT.

In this sample, this clone turned up a few times. V is TRBV25-1 and J is TRBJ2-7; possibly TRBD2 for D (7 bases). Germline V gene lookup returns CDR1 MGHDK and CDR2 SYGVNS. The CDR3 totals 16 residues. The V gene lost 4 bases and the J gene lost 0 bases, with 16 bases spanning the gap. The CDR3 spells CASSGPVRGPSYEQYF. The CDR3 DNA sequence: TGTGCCAGCAGTGGTCCCGTGCGGGGGCCCTCCTACGAGCAGTACTTC.

The chain has TRBV6-5 and TRBJ1-1; 7 positions match TRBD1. The ends lost 4 bases at V and 5 bases at J; junction bases unmatched: 13. Germline lookup yields CDR1 MNHEY and CDR2 SVGAGI. The CDR3 runs 16 residues. The CDR3 sequence: CASSLTGVGGRTEAFF. The CDR3 DNA is TGTGCCAGCAGTTTAACAGGGGTAGGAGGACGGACTGAAGCTTTCTTT.

V gene TRBV7-2 combines with J gene TRBJ1-3, with a weak D call TRBD1 (6 bases). CDR1 is SGHTA, CDR2 FQGNSA, per germline. The CDR3 extends over 14 amino acids. V lost 6 bases and J lost 2, with 11 bases in between. In DNA, the CDR3 is TGTGCCAGCAGATACAGGGACCCTGGAAACACCATATATTTT. As protein: CASRYRDPGNTIYF. The full variable domain, its missing parts supplied by reference TRBV7-2 and TRBJ1-3, is GAGVSQSPSNKVTEKGKDVELRCDPISGHTALYWYRQSLGQGLEFLIYFQGNSAPDKSGLPSDRFSAERTGGSVSTLTIQRTQQEDSAVYLCASRYRDPGNTIYFGEGSWLTVV.

The rearrangement joins TRBV5-8 to TRBJ1-2; the match to TRBD1 covers 10 bases. V lost 3 bases and J lost 4; bases outside the gene matches: 0. CDR3 length equals 13 residues. Germline lookup yields CDR1 SGHTS and CDR2 YDEGEE. The CDR3 region is CASSWDRGYGYTF. CDR3 DNA sequence: TGTGCCAGCAGCTGGGACAGGGGCTATGGCTACACCTTC.

J is TRBJ2-5 and V is TRBV3-1 (or the pseudogene TRBV3-2); 8 nucleotides agree with TRBD1. The junction had 7 bases not matched to a gene; V was cut back by 0 bases and J by 4 bases. Looked up from germline, CDR1 is LGHDT and CDR2 is YNNKEL (reference sequence). The CDR3 has 16 residues. The CDR3 protein is CASSQDPLQGAETQYF. The CDR3 DNA is TGTGCCAGCAGCCAAGATCCCCTTCAGGGGGCAGAGACCCAGTACTTC.

The chain combines TRBV7-2 with TRBJ1-2, with TRBD1 identical over 7 bases. Losses at the gene ends were 5 bases for V and 8 bases for J; bases not matched to a gene: 8. Germline V gene lookup returns CDR1 SGHTA and CDR2 FQGNSA. The CDR3 has 13 amino acids. The CDR3, as DNA: TGTGCCAGCAGCCCACAAGACAGGGCGGGCTACACCTTC. The encoded protein is CASSPQDRAGYTF.

Here the CDR3 reads CAISDSGGVPETQYF. CDR3 coding DNA: TGTGCCATCAGTGATAGCGGGGGTGTCCCCGAGACCCAGTACTTC. The rearrangement uses TRBV10-3 and TRBJ2-5, with TRBD2 matching over 9 bases. V was clipped by 3 bases and J by 5 bases; unmatched bases: 7. The CDR3 runs 15 residues. Germline V gives CDR1 ENHRY, CDR2 SYGVKD.

The V and J genes are TRBV24-1 and TRBJ2-1; D is unresolved. Trimming shortened V by 2 bases and J by 2 bases, and 6 bases separated the two germline ends. Germline lookup yields CDR1 KGHDR and CDR2 SFDVKD. CDR3 size: 14 residues. The CDR3 spells CATSDSRAYNEQFF. As DNA, the CDR3 is TGTGCCACCAGTGATTCACGAGCCTACAATGAGCAGTTCTTC.

The genes are TRBV19 and TRBJ2-1; D uncertain. Trimming pared 7 bases from V and 7 bases from J, leaving 17 bases between. Germline lookup yields CDR1 LNHDA and CDR2 SQIVND (reference sequence). The CDR3 covers 14 residues. The CDR3 is CASKVQAYFNEQFF. The CDR3 DNA follows: TGTGCCAGTAAGGTCCAGGCTTACTTTAATGAGCAGTTCTTC. Complete variable domain (other parts from reference TRBV19 and TRBJ2-1): DGGITQSPKYLFRKEGQNVTLSCEQNLNHDAMYWYRQDPGQGLRLIYYSQIVNDFQKGDIAEGYSVSREKKESFPLTVTSAQKNPTAFYLCASKVQAYFNEQFFGPGTRLTVL.

A few counts support this clone. V and J are TRBV14 and TRBJ2-3; D is unresolved. Germline CDR1 SGHDN, CDR2 FVKESK. The CDR3 is 15 amino acids. Deletions cut 2 bases from V and 3 bases from J, with 12 bases between. The CDR3 here is CASSQINQDTDTQYF. The CDR3 DNA reads TGTGCCAGCAGCCAAATCAACCAGGATACAGATACGCAGTATTTT.

CDR3 amino acids: CASSISGWNTGELFF. Here the CDR3 DNA reads TGTGCCAGTAGTATTTCAGGCTGGAACACCGGGGAGCTGTTTTTT. J is TRBJ2-2 and V is TRBV19; D not resolved. The germline CDR1 and CDR2 sequences are LNHDA and SQIVND (reference sequence). With 3 bases removed from V and 1 base from J, the gap between germline ends came to 9 bases. This CDR3 comprises 15 residues.

This chain connects TRBV5-4 to TRBJ2-1; a possible D gene is TRBD2 (5 bases). V was clipped by 4 bases and J by 6 bases, with 17 bases between them. Per germline, CDR1 SGHNT and CDR2 YYREEE (reference sequence). The CDR3 length is 15 residues. The CDR3 DNA sequence: TGTGCCAGCAGCCTACCCGGACTTAGAGGCAATGAGCAGTTCTTC. Encoded protein: CASSLPGLRGNEQFF.

This clone was observed a few times. This chain joins TRBV4-1 and TRBJ2-1; 15 bases match TRBD2. Germline loops: CDR1 MGHRA, CDR2 YSYEKL. This CDR3 has 20 residues. Trimming cost V 0 bases and J 0 bases; bases outside gene matches: 6. CDR3 bases: TGCGCCAGCAGCCAAGATCCGGGACTAGCGGGAGGATTCTCCTACAATGAGCAGTTCTTC. Protein product: CASSQDPGLAGGFSYNEQFF.

The gene calls are TRBV5-8 and TRBJ2-3; TRBD2 matches at 7 bases. The germline V gene encodes CDR1 SGHTS and CDR2 YDEGEE. J was trimmed by 2 bases and V by 0 bases; bases with no gene match: 6. The CDR3 is 16 amino acids. CDR3 coding DNA: TGTGCCAGCAGCTTGGCCGGGGGGATCCCCACAGATACGCAGTATTTT. Amino acid sequence: CASSLAGGIPTDTQYF. The full variable domain, with the rest looked up from reference TRBV5-8 and TRBJ2-3, is EAGVTQSPTHLIKTRGQQATLRCSPISGHTSVYWYQQALGLGLQFLLWYDEGEERNRGNFPPRFSGRQFPNYSSELNVNALELEDSALYLCASSLAGGIPTDTQYFGPGTRLTVL.